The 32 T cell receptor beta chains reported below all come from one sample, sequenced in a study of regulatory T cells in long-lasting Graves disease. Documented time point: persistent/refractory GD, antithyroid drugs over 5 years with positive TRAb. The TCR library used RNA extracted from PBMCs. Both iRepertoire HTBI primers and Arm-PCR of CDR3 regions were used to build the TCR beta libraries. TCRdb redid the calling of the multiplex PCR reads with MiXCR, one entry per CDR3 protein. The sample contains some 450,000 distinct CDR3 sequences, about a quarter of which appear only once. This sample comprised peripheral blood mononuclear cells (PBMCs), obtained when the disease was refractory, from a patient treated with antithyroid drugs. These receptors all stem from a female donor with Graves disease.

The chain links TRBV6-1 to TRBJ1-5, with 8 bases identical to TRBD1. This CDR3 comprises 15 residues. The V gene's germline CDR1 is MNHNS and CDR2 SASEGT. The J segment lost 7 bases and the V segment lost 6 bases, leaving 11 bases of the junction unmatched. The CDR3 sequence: CASSLGQGRGQPQHF. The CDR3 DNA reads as TGTGCCAGCAGCCTTGGACAGGGACGGGGACAGCCCCAGCATTTT.

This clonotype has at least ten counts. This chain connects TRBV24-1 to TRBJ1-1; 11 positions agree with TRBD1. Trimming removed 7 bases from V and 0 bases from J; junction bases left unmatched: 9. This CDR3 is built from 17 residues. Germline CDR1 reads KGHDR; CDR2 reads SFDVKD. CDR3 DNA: TGTGCCACCAGGCCGGGACAGGGGGGAGCATTGAACACTGAAGCTTTCTTT. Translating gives CATRPGQGGALNTEAFF.

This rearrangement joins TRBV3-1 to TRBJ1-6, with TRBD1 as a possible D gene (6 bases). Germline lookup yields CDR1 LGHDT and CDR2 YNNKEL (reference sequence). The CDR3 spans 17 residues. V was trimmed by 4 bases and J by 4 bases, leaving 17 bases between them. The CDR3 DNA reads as TGTGCCAGCAGCCGCCCACCCATGACAGGATATAATTCACCCCTCCACTTT. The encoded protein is CASSRPPMTGYNSPLHF.

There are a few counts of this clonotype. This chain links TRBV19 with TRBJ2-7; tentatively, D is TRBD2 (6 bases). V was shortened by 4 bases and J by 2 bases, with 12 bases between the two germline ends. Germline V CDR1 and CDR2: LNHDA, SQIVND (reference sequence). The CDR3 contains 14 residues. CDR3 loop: CASSRGDGTYEQYF. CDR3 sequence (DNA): TGTGCCAGTAGTAGGGGGGACGGAACCTACGAGCAGTACTTC.

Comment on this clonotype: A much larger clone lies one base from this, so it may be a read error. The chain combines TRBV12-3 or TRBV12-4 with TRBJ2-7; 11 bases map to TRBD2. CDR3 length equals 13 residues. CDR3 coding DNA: TGTGCCAGCAGTAATAGCGGGAGGGACGAGCGGTACTTC. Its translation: CASSNSGRDERYF.

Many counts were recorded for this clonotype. The CDR3 sequence: CASSLRPNTEAFF. In DNA, the CDR3 is TGTGCCAGCAGCTTGCGGCCTAACACTGAAGCTTTCTTT. The chain has TRBV7-9 and TRBJ1-1; D is unclear. V was clipped by 3 bases and J by 2 bases, with 7 bases between them. This CDR3 region has 13 residues. Germline lookup yields CDR1 SEHNR and CDR2 FQNEAQ (reference sequence). Looking up the rest from reference TRBV7-9 and TRBJ1-1 gives the full variable domain: DTGVSQNPRHKITKRGQNVTFRCDPISEHNRLYWYRQTLGQGPEFLTYFQNEAQLEKSRLLSDRFSAERPKGSFSTLEIQRTEQGDSAMYLCASSLRPNTEAFFGQGTRLTVV.

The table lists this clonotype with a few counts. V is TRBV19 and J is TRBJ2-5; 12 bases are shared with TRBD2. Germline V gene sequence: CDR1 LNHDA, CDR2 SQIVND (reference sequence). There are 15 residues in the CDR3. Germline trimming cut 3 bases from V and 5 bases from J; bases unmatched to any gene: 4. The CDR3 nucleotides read TGTGCCAGTAGTATTTCTACTAGCGGGAGGGAGACCCAGTACTTC. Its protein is CASSISTSGRETQYF.

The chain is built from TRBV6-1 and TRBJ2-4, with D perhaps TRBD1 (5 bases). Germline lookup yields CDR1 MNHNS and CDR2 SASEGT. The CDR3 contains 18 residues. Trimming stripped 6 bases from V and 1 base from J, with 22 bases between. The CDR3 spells CASSSKQDKAGAKNIQYF. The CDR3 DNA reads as TGTGCCAGCAGCTCCAAACAGGACAAGGCTGGTGCCAAAAACATTCAGTACTTC.

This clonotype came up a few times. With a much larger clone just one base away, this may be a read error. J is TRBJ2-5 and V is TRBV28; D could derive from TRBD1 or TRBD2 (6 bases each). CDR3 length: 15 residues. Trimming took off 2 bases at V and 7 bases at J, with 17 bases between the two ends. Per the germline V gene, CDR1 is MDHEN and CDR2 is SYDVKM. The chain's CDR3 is CASSLTVLEGGTQYF. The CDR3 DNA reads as TGTGCCAGCAGTTTAACGGTCCTTGAGGGGGGGACCCAGTACTTC.

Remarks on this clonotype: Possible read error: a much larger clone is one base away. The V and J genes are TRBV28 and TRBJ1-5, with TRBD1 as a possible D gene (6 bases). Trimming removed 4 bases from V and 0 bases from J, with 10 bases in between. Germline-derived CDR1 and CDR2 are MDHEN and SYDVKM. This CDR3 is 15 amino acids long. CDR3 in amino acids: CASSSRDNSNQPQHF. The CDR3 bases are TGTGCCAGCAGTTCGCGGGACAATAGCAATCAGCCCCAGCATTTT. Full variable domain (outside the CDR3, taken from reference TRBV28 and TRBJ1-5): DVKVTQSSRYLVKRTGEKVFLECVQDMDHENMFWYRQDPGLGLRLIYFSYDVKMKEKGDIPEGYSVSREKKERFSLILESASTNQTSMYLCASSSRDNSNQPQHFGDGTRLSIL.

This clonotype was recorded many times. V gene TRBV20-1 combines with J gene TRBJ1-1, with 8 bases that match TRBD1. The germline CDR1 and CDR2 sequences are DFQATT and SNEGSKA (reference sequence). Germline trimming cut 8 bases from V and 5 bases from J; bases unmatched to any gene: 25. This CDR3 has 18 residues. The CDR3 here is CSPLPAGGTGTGSTEAFF. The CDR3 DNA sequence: TGCAGTCCTCTACCCGCCGGCGGAACCGGGACAGGAAGTACTGAAGCTTTCTTT.

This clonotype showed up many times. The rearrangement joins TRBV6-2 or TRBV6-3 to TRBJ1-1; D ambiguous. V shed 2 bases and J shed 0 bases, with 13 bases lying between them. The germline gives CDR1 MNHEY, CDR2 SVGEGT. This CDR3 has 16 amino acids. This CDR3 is CASSYTSGQLNTEAFF. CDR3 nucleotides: TGTGCCAGCAGTTACACATCCGGTCAGCTGAACACTGAAGCTTTCTTT.

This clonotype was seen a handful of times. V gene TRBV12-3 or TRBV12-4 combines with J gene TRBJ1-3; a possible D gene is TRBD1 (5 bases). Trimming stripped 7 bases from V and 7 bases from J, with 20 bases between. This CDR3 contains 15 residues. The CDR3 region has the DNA TGTGCCAGCACCCGCGAGAAGACGGGGGGTAACACCATATATTTT. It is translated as CASTREKTGGNTIYF.

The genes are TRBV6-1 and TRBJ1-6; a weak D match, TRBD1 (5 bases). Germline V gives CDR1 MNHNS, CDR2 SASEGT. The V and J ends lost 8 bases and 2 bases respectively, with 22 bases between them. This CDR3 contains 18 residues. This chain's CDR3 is CASRFLPPGTAYNSPLHF. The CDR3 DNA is TGTGCCAGCCGATTTCTCCCCCCGGGGACGGCCTATAATTCACCCCTCCACTTT.

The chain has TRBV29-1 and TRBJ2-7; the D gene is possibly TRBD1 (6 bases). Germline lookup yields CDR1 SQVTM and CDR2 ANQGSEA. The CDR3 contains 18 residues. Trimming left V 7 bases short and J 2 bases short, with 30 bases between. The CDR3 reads CSATTLFKGNRDPYEQYF. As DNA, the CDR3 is TGCAGCGCCACAACGCTCTTTAAGGGGAACAGGGATCCCTACGAGCAGTACTTC.

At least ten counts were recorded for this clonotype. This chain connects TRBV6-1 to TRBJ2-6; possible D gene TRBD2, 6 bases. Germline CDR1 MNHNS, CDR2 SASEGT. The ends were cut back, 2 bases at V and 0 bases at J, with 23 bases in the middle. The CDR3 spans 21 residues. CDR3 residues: CASSEPLLGSGALSGANVLTF. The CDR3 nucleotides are TGTGCCAGCAGTGAACCCCTCCTGGGTAGCGGTGCCCTCTCTGGGGCCAACGTCCTGACTTTC.

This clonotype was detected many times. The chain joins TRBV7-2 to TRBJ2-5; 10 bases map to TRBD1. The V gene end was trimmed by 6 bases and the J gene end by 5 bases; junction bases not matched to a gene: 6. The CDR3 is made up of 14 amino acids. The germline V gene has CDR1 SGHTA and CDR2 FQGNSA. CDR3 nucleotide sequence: TGTGCCAGCAGTTTCGACAGGGGGCTGGAGACCCAGTACTTC. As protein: CASSFDRGLETQYF. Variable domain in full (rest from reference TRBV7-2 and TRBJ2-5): GAGVSQSPSNKVTEKGKDVELRCDPISGHTALYWYRQSLGQGLEFLIYFQGNSAPDKSGLPSDRFSAERTGGSVSTLTIQRTQQEDSAVYLCASSFDRGLETQYFGPGTRLLVL.

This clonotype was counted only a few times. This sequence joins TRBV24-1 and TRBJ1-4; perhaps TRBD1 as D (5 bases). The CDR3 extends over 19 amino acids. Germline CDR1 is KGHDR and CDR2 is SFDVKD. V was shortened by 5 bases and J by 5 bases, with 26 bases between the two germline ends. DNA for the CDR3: TGTGCCACCAGTGCGCCAGATTGGACATTCGGGGGTGGAAATGAAAAACTGTTTTTT. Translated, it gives CATSAPDWTFGGGNEKLFF.

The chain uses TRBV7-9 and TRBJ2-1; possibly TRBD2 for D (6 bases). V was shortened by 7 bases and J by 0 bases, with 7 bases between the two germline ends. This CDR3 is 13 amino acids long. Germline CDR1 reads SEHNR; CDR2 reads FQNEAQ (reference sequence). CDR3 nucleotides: TGTGCCAGCAAGACTAGCTCCTACAATGAGCAGTTCTTC. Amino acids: CASKTSSYNEQFF.

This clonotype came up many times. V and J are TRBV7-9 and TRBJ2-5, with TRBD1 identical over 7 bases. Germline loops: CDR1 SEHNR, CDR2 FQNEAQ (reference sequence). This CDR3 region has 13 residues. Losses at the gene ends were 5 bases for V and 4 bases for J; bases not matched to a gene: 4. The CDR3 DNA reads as TGTGCCAGCAGCGAGGGACAGCGAGAGACCCAGTACTTC. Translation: CASSEGQRETQYF.

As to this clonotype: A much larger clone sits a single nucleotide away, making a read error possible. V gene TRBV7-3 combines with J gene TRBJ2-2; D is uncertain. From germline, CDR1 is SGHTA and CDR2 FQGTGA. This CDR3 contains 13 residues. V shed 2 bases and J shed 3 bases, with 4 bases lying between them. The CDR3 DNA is TGTGCCAGCAGCTTACAGCACACCGGGGAGCTGTTTTTT. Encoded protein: CASSLQHTGELFF.

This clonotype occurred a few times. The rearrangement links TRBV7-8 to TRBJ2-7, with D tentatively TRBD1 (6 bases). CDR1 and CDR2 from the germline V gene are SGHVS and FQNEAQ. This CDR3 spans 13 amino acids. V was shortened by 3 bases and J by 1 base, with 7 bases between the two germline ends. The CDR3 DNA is TGTGCCAGCAGCTTCGGACAGTCCTACGAGCAGTACTTC. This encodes CASSFGQSYEQYF.

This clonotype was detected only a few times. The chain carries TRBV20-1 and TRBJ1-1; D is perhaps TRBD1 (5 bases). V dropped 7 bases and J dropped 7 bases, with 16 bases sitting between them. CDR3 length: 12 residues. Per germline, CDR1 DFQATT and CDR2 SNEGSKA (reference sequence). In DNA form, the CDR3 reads TGCAGTGTACGGGGCCCTTTGGATGAAGCTTTCTTT. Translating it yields CSVRGPLDEAFF.

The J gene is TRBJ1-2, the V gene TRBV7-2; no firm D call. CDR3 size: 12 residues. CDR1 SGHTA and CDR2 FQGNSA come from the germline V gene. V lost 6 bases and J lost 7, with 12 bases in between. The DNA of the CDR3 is TGTGCCAGCAGTTTAACCTGGGGTGGCTACACCTTC. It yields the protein CASSLTWGGYTF. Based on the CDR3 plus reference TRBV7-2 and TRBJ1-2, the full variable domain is GAGVSQSPSNKVTEKGKDVELRCDPISGHTALYWYRQSLGQGLEFLIYFQGNSAPDKSGLPSDRFSAERTGGSVSTLTIQRTQQEDSAVYLCASSLTWGGYTFGSGTRLTVV.

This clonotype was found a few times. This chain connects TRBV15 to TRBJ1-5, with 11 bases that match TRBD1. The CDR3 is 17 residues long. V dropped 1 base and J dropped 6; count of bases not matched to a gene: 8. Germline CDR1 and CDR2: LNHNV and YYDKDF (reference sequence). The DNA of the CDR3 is TGTGCCACCAGCAGAGGATCCCGGGACAGGGGGTTTCAGCCCCAGCATTTT. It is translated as CATSRGSRDRGFQPQHF.

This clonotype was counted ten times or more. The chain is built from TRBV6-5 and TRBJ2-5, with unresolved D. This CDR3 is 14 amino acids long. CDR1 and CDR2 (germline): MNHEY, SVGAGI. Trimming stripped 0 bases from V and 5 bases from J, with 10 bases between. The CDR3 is CASSYSRTSETQYF. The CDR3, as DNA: TGTGCCAGCAGTTACTCGCGGACGTCGGAGACCCAGTACTTC.

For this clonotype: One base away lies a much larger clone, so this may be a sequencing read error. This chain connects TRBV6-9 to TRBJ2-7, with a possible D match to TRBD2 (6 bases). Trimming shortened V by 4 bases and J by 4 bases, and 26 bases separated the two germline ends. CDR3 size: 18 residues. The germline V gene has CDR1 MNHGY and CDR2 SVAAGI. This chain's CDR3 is CASSSRLVGEARMYEQYF. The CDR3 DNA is TGTGCCAGCAGTTCACGACTAGTGGGAGAGGCAAGGATGTACGAGCAGTACTTC.

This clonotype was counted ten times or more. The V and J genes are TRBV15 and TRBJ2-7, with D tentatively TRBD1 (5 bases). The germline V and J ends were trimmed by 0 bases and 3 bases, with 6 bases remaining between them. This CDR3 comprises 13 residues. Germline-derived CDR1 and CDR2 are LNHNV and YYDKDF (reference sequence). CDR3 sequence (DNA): TGTGCCACCAGCAGAGATCAGGGCTACGAGCAGTACTTC. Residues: CATSRDQGYEQYF. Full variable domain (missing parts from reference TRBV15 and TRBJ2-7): DAMVIQNPRYQVTQFGKPVTLSCSQTLNHNVMYWYQQKSSQAPKLLFHYYDKDFNNEADTPDNFQSRRPNTSFCFLDIRSPGLGDTAMYLCATSRDQGYEQYFGPGTRLTVT.

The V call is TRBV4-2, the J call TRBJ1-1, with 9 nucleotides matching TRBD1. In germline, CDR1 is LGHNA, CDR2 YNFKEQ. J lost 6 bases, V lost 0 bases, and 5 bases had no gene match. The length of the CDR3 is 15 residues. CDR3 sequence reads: CASSQEGQGSPEAFF. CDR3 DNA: TGTGCCAGCAGCCAAGAGGGACAGGGCTCCCCTGAAGCTTTCTTT.

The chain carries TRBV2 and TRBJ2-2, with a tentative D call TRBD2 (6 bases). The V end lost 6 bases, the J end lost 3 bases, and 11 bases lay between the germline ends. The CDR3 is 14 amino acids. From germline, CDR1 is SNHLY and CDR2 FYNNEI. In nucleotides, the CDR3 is TGTGCCAGCAGCGGCGGCGGGGACACCGGGGAGCTGTTTTTT. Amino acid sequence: CASSGGGDTGELFF.

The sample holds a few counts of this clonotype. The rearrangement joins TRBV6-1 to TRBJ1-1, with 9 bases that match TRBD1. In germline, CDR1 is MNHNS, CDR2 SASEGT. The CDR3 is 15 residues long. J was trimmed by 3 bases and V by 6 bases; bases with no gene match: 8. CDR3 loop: CASSLMTGGHTEAFF. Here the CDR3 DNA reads TGTGCCAGCAGCCTCATGACAGGGGGGCACACTGAAGCTTTCTTT.

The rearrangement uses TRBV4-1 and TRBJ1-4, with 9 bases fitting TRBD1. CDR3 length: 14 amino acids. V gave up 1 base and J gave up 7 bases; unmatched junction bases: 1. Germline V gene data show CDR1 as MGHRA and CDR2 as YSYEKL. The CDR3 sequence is CASSQGQGVEKLFF. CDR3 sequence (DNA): TGCGCCAGCAGCCAAGGACAGGGGGTTGAAAAACTGTTTTTT.